These 4 T cell receptor beta chains came from one sample sequenced in a study of cytomegalovirus exposure and HLA in healthy donors. Primers included in the PCR were 60 Vbeta and 13 Jbeta primers. Measured with immunoSEQ multiplex PCR; TCRdb has only the in-frame clones, and not every one. The data show 130,000 or so clones, 82% seen once. What was sequenced was PBMCs. These receptors were taken from a woman aged 45-60 years in good health and CMV-seropositive.

This sequence joins TRBV7-2 and TRBJ1-1; D gene uncertain. There are 13 residues in the CDR3. Germline V gene data show CDR1 as SGHTA and CDR2 as FQGNSA. V lost 1 base and J 4 bases, leaving 7 bases between the germline ends. In DNA, the CDR3 is TGTGCCAGCAGCTTAGTACGGTCCACTGAAGCTTTCTTT. This codes for CASSLVRSTEAFF.

The chain recombines TRBV28 with TRBJ2-1; 8 bases agree with TRBD2. The germline gives CDR1 MDHEN, CDR2 SYDVKM. CDR3 length equals 16 residues. V lost 10 bases and J lost 6; bases outside the gene matches: 17. CDR3 nucleotide sequence: TGTGCCATCCTACCTCCGGGACTAGGGAGGGGCAATGAGCAGTTCTTC. Its translation: CAILPPGLGRGNEQFF.

The chain recombines TRBV5-1 with TRBJ2-3; 7 bases align to TRBD2. Germline V gives CDR1 SGHRS, CDR2 YFSETQ. J gave up 2 bases and V 0 bases, and 3 bases lay outside the gene matches. This CDR3 contains 15 residues. CDR3 sequence: CASSLGGTTTDTQYF. The CDR3 DNA is TGCGCCAGCAGCTTGGGTGGGACTACCACAGATACGCAGTATTTT.

The chain recombines TRBV5-4 with TRBJ1-5; no reliable D call. CDR1 and CDR2 from the germline V gene are SGHNT and YYREEE (reference sequence). V was shortened by 1 base and J by 0 bases, with 11 bases between the two germline ends. The CDR3 has 16 amino acids. In DNA form, the CDR3 reads TGTGCCAGCAGCTTGTCTTGTCGTCGTAGCAATCAGCCCCAGCATTTT. This gives the protein CASSLSCRRSNQPQHF.